The sequence of this T cell receptor beta chain was determined in a study of early T cells in non-severe SARS-CoV-2 infection. Turning to the study itself: The input, bulk RNA from unsorted whole blood, was sequenced, and chains were unpaired.

This clonotype was detected a few times. The CDR3 length is 12 residues. Germline V gene lookup returns CDR1 SGHNT and CDR2 YYREEE (reference sequence). V gave up 2 bases and J gave up 9 bases, with 9 bases separating them. TCRdb ran MiXCR on the 5' RACE reads and lists one entry per CDR3 protein. The profile shows about 64,000 distinct CDR3 sequences, around 4.6% of them singletons. Material: whole blood. This sequence joins TRBV5-4 and TRBJ2-1; D may be TRBD2 (6 bases). This receptor was obtained from an adult who was a healthcare worker with PCR-confirmed SARS-CoV-2 infection or an uninfected control (not recorded which). The DNA for the CDR3 is TGTGCCAGCAGCTTAGGGCGGGGTGAGCAGTTCTTC. It translates to CASSLGRGEQFF.